The present entry profiles one T cell receptor beta chain with its context. This clonotype occurred a few times. The specificity of this receptor is unknown. No clone much larger than this one lies a single base away; base qualities are absent. This sample was taken from a study of blood T cells in healthy people across ages (dated by TCRdb to the mid-2010s). For context, the study as a whole: In model experiments, template switching captured roughly one uniquely barcoded TCR beta cDNA molecule for every two T cells. The study measured age-related changes in TCR beta repertoire diversity using deep sequencing normalized with unique cDNA molecular identifiers. For two donors (one aged 18 to 30 and one aged 80 or older), the study analyzed two additional independent replicas of 1 million unique cDNA reads from the same blood draw. The donors were divided into four age groups: young (average 16 years), middle-aged (roughly 40), aged (roughly 60) and long-lived (about 90). To avoid experimental bias, donors of different ages were spread randomly across the sequencing lanes.

Here is what the overall study found, with its caveats: There was a strong correlation between observed TCR beta diversity and the percentage of naive T cells measured by flow cytometry. Because profiling used bulk unsorted PBMCs, naive and antigen-experienced compartments could not be compared conclusively. The CMV infection status of donors was not known, potentially confounding age-related changes in expanded clonotypes. Compared with the aged group, the long-lived group had more naive CD4+ T cells, fewer expanded clones and increased TCR diversity, a pattern suggesting age selection. Observed TCR beta diversity per million T cells fell roughly linearly with age, and a significant reduction was already apparent by age about 38. Estimates of total diversity based on one million sequenced T cells were regarded as lower bounds and as underestimates.

Donors were a few dozen systemically healthy Caucasian individuals from Russia aged about 6 to 100 years. Roughly 11 milliliters of peripheral blood were drawn from each donor into EDTA-treated Vacutainer tubes. Ficoll-Paque density-gradient centrifugation was used to isolate PBMCs, with at least 7 million per sample. Total RNA, at least 6 micrograms per sample, was extracted from PBMCs with Trizol reagent. Naive CD45RAhigh/CD27high T cell percentages were measured by flow cytometry on a PBMC aliquot from every donor. The germline V gene yields LGHNA for CDR1 and YSLEER for CDR2. V lost 0 bases and J lost 4 bases; the stretch between them is 12 bases long. The CDR3 covers 15 residues, taking in both the cysteine and the phenylalanine. Only the CDR3 DNA stays, 45 bases, in frame from base 1. Libraries were prepared through 5' RACE. Sequencing used an Illumina HiSeq 2500. A second 7 to 11 cycle PCR used a sample-barcoded 5' primer and a J-beta primer mix. A unique molecular identifier was introduced onto each TCR beta cDNA molecule by a template-switch 5' adaptor carrying 12 random nucleotides. At least 2.5 million CDR3-containing paired-end reads were obtained from each sample. First-strand cDNA synthesis was performed from all RNA using the Mint cDNA synthesis kit, with priming by a TRBC-specific oligonucleotide. After uracil-DNA glycosylase treatment, a first 18-cycle PCR used universal primers M1SS and BC2_uni_R on all cDNA. Per the source publication's procedure: For normalization, 1 million high-quality reads were randomly selected from each sample, with every read carrying a distinct molecular identifier. Instead of being binned into consensus sequences, reads with shared molecular identifiers were discarded. CDR3 identification, clonotype clustering and error correction used MiTCR with a Q25 quality threshold and the strictest error-elimination algorithm. A nonparametric unseen species model with Euler transformation was used to estimate a lower bound on total TCR beta diversity. The raw public data were reprocessed by TCRdb itself: fastp quality trimming at Q25, MiXCR clonotype calling, in-frame beta chains only. Under each unique CDR3 protein, matching rows form one entry showing the most common genes and DNA. TCRdb, not the original authors, processed these V and J calls. The sample has fewer than 1 million distinct CDR3 sequences on record, approximately 48% of them singletons. The ten top clones hold approximately 20% of the sample.

The TCR originated in a man aged 55 to 70 in good health. Sequencing input: blood. The sequence links TRBV4-3 to TRBJ1-2; no D gene is confidently identified. The DNA sequence follows: TGCGCCAGCAGCCAAGATTTAGGGAACCTCTATGGCTACACCTTC. Its protein is CASSQDLGNLYGYTF.